This entry features one TCR beta chain sequence. Its antigen is not known. This CDR3 is 14 amino acids long. Germline V gives CDR1 LGHNA, CDR2 YSLEER. V was pared by 7 bases and J by 1 base, with 13 bases between. This entry is derived from a study of shared clonotypes between healthy human individuals. Study-level findings and limits: Naive subsets tended to show greater estimated richness than memory subsets. Some naive CD4 clonotypes, 4% to 6%, turned up in common across several donors.

In the CD4+ fraction, cells were divided into CD45RA+ naive and CD45RA-negative memory subsets. Source study methods: Junction-only immunoSEQ sequences carried no quality scores, so filtering differed. Sequencing used immunoSEQ multiplex PCR; TCRdb keeps in-frame clones, though not all of them. The V and J calls and clone size were taken over from that table, and D and trimming were inferred from the DNA. This sample has about 980,000 clones, with around 80% found just once. The sequence was obtained from a man between 18 and 29 years old in good health. V gene TRBV4-3 combines with J gene TRBJ1-1; no reliable D call. Sequencing was performed on memory CD4+ T cells sorted from blood. As for subset: CD45RA-negative fraction. This CDR3 is CASTPEAANTEAFF. The CDR3 region has the DNA TGCGCCAGCACCCCGGAGGCGGCGAACACTGAAGCTTTCTTT.